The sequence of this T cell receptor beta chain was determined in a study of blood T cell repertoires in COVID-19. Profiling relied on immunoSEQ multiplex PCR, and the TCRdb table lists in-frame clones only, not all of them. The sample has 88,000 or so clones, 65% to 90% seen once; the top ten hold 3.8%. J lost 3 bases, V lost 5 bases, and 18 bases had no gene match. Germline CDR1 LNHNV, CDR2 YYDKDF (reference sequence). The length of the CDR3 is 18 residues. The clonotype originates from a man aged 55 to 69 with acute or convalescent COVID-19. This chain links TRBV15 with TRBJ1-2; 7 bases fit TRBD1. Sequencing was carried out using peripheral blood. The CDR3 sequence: CATSEGGSDWLRYYGYTF. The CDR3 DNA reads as TGTGCCACCAGCGAAGGGGGCTCCGACTGGCTCCGGTACTATGGCTACACCTTC.